This TCR beta chain was sequenced during a study of OX40 agonist ivuxolimab in advanced cancers. Study-level background: Dose-escalation patients were diagnosed with hepatocellular carcinoma, melanoma, renal cell cancer or head and neck cancer. A history of anti-PD-1, anti-PD-L1 or anti-CTLA-4 therapy was acceptable, and approximately 40% had some.

The CDR3 is made up of 16 amino acids. CDR1 and CDR2 from the germline V gene are SGHKS and YYEKEE (reference sequence). Trimming at V came to 4 bases and at J to 3 bases, leaving 10 bases not matched to a gene. Measured with immunoSEQ multiplex PCR; TCRdb has only the in-frame clones, and not every one. The sample shows around 25,000 clones, about 80% of them seen only once. Note on this clone: What it binds is unknown.

Study observations and caveats: CD4+ and CD8+ T cells in blood underwent clonal expansion by week 6 at 0.1 to 3.0 mg/kg. Among T cells, CD8+ cells averaged more expanded clones than CD4+ cells.

The sequencing here drew on CD4+ or CD8+ T cells sorted from blood, taken in a trial of the OX40 agonist ivuxolimab. The clonotype was recovered from an adult with an advanced solid tumor such as melanoma, head and neck, liver or kidney cancer. This sequence joins TRBV5-5 and TRBJ1-5; TRBD1 matches 7 bases. The CDR3 loop reads CASSTTTGRANQPQHF. The CDR3 DNA is TGTGCCAGCAGCACAACGACAGGGAGGGCCAATCAGCCCCAGCATTTT. The full variable domain, with the rest looked up from reference TRBV5-5 and TRBJ1-5, is DAGVTQSPTHLIKTRGQQVTLRCSPISGHKSVSWYQQVLGQGPQFIFQYYEKEERGRGNFPDRFSARQFPNYSSELNVNALLLGDSALYLCASSTTTGRANQPQHFGDGTRLSIL.